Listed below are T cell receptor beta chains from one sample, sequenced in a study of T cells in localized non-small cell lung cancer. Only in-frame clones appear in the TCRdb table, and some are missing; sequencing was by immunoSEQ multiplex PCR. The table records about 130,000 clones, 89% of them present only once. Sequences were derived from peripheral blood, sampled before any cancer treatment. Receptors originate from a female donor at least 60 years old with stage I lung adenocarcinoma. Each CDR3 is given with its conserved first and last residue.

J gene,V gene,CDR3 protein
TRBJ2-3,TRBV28,CASSSIAGEGTDTQYF
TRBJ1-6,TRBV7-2,CASSLNNSPLHF
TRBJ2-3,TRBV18,CASSPLVTDTQYF
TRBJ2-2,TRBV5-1,CASSLTGHGITGELFF
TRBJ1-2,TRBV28,CASSALIGGGEDTYGYTF
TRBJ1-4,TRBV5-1,CASGMTGDNEKLFF
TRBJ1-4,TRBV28,CASSSPFAGRHEKLFF
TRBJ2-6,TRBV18,CASSLQGASGANVLTF
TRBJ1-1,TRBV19,CASIGRQGWTEAFF
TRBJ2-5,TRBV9,CASSADREVPQETQYF
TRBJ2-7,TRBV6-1,CASSELAVGEQYF
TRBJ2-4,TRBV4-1,CASSQPTTSGTKNIQYF
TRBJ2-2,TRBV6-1,CASSSKTNTGELFF
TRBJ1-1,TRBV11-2,CASSLTGKVTEAFF
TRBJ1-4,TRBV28,CASSEEGQGKEKLFF
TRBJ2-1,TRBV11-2,CASSLVRPPYNEQFF
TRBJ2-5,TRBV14,CASSQRAETQYF
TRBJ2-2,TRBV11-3,CASSLGTSGNSGELFF
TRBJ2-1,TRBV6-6,CASSYNNEQFF
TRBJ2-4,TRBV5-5,CASSLQGIAKNIQYF
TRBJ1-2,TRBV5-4,CASSPAGIGNYGYTF
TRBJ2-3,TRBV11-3,CASSQGLDTQYF
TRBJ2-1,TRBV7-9,CASSTPVGGGFYNEQFF
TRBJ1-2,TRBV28,CASSLSGNYGYTF
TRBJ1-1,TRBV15,CATSRRDRGLTEAFF
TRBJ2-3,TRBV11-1,CASSRADLAAGGPADTQYF
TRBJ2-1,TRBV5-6,CASSELRDSGNNEQFF
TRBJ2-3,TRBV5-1,CASSLDLGASSDTQYF
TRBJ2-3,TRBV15,CATSGGGTTRVGQYF
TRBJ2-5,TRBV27,CASSRRLAGGKLVWNQETQYF
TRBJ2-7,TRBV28,CASSLVGLAGRSSYEQYF
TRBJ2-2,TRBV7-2,CASSLASGSFTGELFF
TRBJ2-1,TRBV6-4,CASSDSPGHPYNEQFF
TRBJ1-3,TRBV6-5,CASSSTAGYGYTIYF
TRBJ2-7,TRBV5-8,CASSLLSGRGEQYF
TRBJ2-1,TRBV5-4,CASSLRTGRNEQFF
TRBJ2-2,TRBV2,CASSENKVGRAGELFF
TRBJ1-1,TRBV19,CASSGGNTEAFF
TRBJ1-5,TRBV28,CASSLWAGTSNQPQHF
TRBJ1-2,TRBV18,CASSTKQTENYGYTF
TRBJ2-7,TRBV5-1,CASSLGRLIPYEQYF
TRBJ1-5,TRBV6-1,CASSESGGGQPQHF
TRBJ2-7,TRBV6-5,CASRAGTSFEQYF
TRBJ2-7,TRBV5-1,CASSLGGTGYDEQYF